This T cell receptor (beta chain) was sequenced for a study of molecular identifiers for immune sequencing clone quantification. Study-wide points: Barcode-sharing identical TCR molecules could underestimate highly expanded clone sizes. Reportedly, one cell's Jurkat TCR RNA was detected within 1,200,000 naive CD8 cells. For effector cells, clones above 20 RNA copies held over 97% of molecules; for naive cells, under 1%.

There are 14 residues in the CDR3. TCRdb processed the PCR reads anew with MiXCR; each CDR3 protein has one entry. The table lists hundreds of thousands of distinct CDR3 sequences, about 23% of them singletons. Points on this clonotype: Its antigen is currently unknown. The junction departs from the called germline gene at one end, perhaps through a read error.

When naive CD8 T cells were sorted, they were gated as CD8+CD4-CCR7+CD45RA+. The gene calls are TRBV5-3 and TRBJ2-7; D is possibly TRBD1 (5 bases). TRBV5-3 is an open reading frame, and its role is uncertain. Sample: naive CD8+ T cells from blood, with Jurkat cell RNA spiked in. The subset is: FACS-sorted CD8+CD4-CCR7+CD45RA+ naive T cells. This clonotype originated in a human donor in good health. Some libraries in this study had Jurkat cell RNA spiked in. The CDR3 protein is CASSLEQVLCEQYF. The CDR3 DNA reads as TGTGCCAGCAGCTTGGAACAGGTTCTCTGCGAGCAGTACTTC.